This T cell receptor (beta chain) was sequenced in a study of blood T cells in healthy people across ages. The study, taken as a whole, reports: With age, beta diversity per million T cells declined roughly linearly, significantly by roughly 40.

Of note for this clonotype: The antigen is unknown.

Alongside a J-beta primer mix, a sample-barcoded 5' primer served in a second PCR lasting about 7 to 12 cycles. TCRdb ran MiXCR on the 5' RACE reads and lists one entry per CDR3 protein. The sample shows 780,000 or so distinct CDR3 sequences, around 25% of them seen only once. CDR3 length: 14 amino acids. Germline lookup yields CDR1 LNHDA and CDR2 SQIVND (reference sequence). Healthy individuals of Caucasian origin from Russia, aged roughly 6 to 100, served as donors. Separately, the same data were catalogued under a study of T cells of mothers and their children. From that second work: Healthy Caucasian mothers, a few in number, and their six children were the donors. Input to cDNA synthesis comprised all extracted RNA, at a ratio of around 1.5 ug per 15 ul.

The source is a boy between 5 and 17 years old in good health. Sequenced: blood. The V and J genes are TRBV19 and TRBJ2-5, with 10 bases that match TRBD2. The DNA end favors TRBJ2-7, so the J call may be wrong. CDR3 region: CASSKIAGGDEQYF. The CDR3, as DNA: TGTGCCAGTAGTAAAATAGCGGGGGGCGACGAGCAGTACTTC.